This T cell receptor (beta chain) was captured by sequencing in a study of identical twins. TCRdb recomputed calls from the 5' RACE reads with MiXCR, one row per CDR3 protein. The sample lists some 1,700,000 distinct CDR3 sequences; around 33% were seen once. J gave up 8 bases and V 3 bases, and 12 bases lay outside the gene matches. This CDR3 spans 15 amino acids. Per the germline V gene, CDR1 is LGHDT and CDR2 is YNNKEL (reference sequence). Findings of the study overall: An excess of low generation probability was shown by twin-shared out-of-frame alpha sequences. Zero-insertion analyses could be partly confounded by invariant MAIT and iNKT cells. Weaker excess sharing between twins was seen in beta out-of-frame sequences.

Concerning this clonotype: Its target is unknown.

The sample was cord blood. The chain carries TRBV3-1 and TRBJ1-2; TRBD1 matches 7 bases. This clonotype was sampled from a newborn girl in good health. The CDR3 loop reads CASSHGKGAASGYTF. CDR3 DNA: TGTGCCAGCAGCCATGGAAAGGGGGCGGCCTCCGGCTACACCTTC.